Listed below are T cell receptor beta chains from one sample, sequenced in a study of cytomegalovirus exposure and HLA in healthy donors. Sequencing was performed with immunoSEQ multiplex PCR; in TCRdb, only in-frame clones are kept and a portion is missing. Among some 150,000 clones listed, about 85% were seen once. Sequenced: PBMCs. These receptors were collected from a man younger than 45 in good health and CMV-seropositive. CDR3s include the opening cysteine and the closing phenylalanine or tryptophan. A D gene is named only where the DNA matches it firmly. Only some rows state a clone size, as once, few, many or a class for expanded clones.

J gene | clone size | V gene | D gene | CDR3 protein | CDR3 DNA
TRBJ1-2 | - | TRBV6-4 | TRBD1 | CASSPTPRDSLIGYTF | TGTGCCAGCAGTCCTACCCCACGGGACAGCCTCATTGGCTACACCTTC
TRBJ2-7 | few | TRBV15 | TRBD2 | CATSRAGTRFYEQYF | TGTGCCACCAGCAGAGCCGGGACTAGGTTCTACGAGCAGTACTTC
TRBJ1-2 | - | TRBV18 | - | CASSPPPEPINQGYTF | TGTGCCAGCTCACCTCCCCCGGAGCCAATAAATCAAGGCTACACCTTC
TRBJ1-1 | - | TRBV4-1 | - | CASSQADSPMGAFF | TGCGCCAGCAGCCAAGCGGACAGCCCTATGGGAGCTTTCTTT
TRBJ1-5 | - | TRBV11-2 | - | CASSLAGEGQPQHF | TGTGCCAGCAGCTTAGCCGGGGAGGGTCAGCCCCAGCATTTT
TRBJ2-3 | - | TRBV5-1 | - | CASSLGEGAQYF | TGCGCCAGCAGCTTGGGGGAGGGGGCGCAGTATTTT
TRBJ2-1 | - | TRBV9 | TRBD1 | CASSPDRVPYNEQFF | TGTGCCAGCAGCCCGGACAGGGTACCCTACAATGAGCAGTTCTTC
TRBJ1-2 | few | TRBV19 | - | CASSRDKGQGAVGYTF | TGTGCCAGTAGTAGGGATAAGGGGCAGGGTGCAGTCGGCTACACCTTC
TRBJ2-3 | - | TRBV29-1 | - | CSVGAGGTDTQYF | TGCAGCGTTGGGGCAGGGGGCACAGATACGCAGTATTTT
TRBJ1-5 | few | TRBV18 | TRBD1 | CASSPGTGDAQPQHF | TGTGCCAGCTCACCCGGGACAGGGGACGCTCAGCCCCAGCATTTT
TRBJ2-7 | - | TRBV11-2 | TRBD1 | CASSLSGQGAGEQYF | TGTGCCAGCAGCTTATCAGGACAGGGGGCTGGCGAGCAGTACTTC
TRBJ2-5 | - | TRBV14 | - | CASSQGDKETQYF | TGTGCCAGCAGCCAAGGAGATAAAGAGACCCAGTACTTC
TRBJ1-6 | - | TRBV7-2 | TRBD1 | CASSADRANSPLHF | TGTGCCAGCAGCGCCGACAGGGCTAATTCACCCCTCCACTTT
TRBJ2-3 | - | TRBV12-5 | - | CASGLNRADTQYF | TGTGCTAGTGGTTTGAACAGGGCAGATACGCAGTATTTT
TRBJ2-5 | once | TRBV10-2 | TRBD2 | CASSELAGGQETQYF | TGCGCCAGCAGTGAGCTAGCGGGGGGCCAAGAGACCCAGTACTTC
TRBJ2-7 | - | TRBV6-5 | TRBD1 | CASSYTGQDWAYEQYF | TGTGCCAGCAGTTACACAGGACAGGATTGGGCTTACGAGCAGTACTTC
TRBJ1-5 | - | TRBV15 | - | CATSREEVGDKKHF | TGTGCCACCAGCAGAGAGGAAGTTGGGGACAAAAAGCATTTT